Only one count was recorded for the clone carrying this T cell receptor (beta chain). Its antigen is unknown. The data were obtained in a study of T cell responses to AZD1222 COVID-19 vaccine. Assay: immunoSEQ multiplex PCR; the TCRdb copy retains only in-frame clones and omits some. The sample holds 83,000 or so clones, roughly 90% seen once. Second doses were pooled across both intervals (about 4 or about 12 weeks). Findings of the study overall: The sample set comprised mostly white British donors with more females, and clonal diversity was possibly underestimated. Without day 14 samples, only post-peak T cell repertoires were studied. Across the whole spike, CD4 TCRs peaked at regions 160-218 and 743-854.

V was cut by 4 bases and J by 8 bases, with 18 bases left in between. CDR1 is MGHRA, CDR2 YSYEKL, per germline. The CDR3 is made up of 15 amino acids. The receptor was derived from an adult who received the AZD1222 COVID-19 vaccine. The sample consisted of peripheral blood, taken 28 days after the second AZD1222 dose. The chain links TRBV4-1 to TRBJ2-1; tentatively, D is TRBD1 or TRBD2 (5 bases each). In nucleotides, the CDR3 is TGCGCCAGCAGCCGTACCCGCGGTGAGGGACATGAGCAGTTCTTC. Its translation: CASSRTRGEGHEQFF.